This T cell receptor (beta chain) was sequenced in a study of cytomegalovirus exposure and HLA in healthy donors (dated by TCRdb to about 2017). For context, the study as a whole: An earlier analysis of approximately 550 of the donors reported about 290 Gb of sequence data and roughly 100 million unique TCR beta sequences from 150 million to 200 million T cells. The later analysis used no new phenotypic data to find candidate immune exposures, relying instead on TCR beta sequences and their occurrence across donors. An early release that covered about 600 HLA-typed donors contained 300 to 350 gigabases of sequencing data and tens of millions of unique TCR sequences. Among almost 400 genotyped donors of the cohort, an average of around 240,000 unique TCR beta nucleotide sequences were sequenced per donor, roughly 20% of them non-productive. The T cell repertoires of 666 subjects were profiled by immunosequencing and related to cytomegalovirus serostatus. An earlier analysis of a few hundred of the donors applied high-throughput TCR beta sequencing to assess whether each TCR beta V gene segment acted as functional or pseudogenic. Typing coverage varied by locus: about 629-640 donors for A, B, C, DRB1 and DQB1; about 520 for DQA1; approximately 570 for DPA1; 450 to 480 for DPB1. To study patterns of TCR occurrence, a later analysis re-analyzed previously published TCR beta repertoires from 550 to 800 donors and added high-resolution HLA genotyping. Among the approximately 400 genotyped donors, around 81% belonged to the genetic ancestry cluster associated with self-reported Caucasian donors. Along with the 666-subject first cohort, a separate validation cohort of roughly 110 different subjects was used. Donor age, sex, ethnicity and CMV serostatus were compiled alongside the repertoire data. A later genetic analysis took genome-wide SNP genotypes for about three fifths of the roughly 670 donors and used that subset as a discovery cohort. The study aimed to test whether cataloging public T cell receptors could reveal signatures of past pathogen exposure. Class I and class II HLA loci were covered by the typing at four-digit resolution. To predict cytomegalovirus infection status, the study brought together high-throughput TCR immunosequencing, statistical association of individual TCRs with disease status, and machine learning. All discovery cohort repertoires had been generated on a single sequencing platform. Four or five DR-DQ haplotypes were handled as single units for association and clustering because linkage in the cohort was strong.

What the authors observed across the whole study: Compared with equally common non-associated chains, HLA-associated TCR beta chains in a later analysis were more clonally expanded and had lower generation probabilities. In both the original and validation cohorts, the classifier was reported to diagnose cytomegalovirus status with high specificity and sensitivity. The presence/absence analyses assumed that sequencing depth was roughly uniform across donors, and that assumption may not be true. Most CMV-associated TCR beta chains appeared to be HLA-restricted in a later analysis, and the HLA associations seemed to be driven largely by CMV exposure. A further reported finding was that TCR beta sequences accurately predicted the HLA-A and HLA-B alleles for most subjects in the first cohort. A later analysis found that TCR association rates varied across HLA loci, with DRB1 alleles showing the most associated TCRs and HLA-C alleles the fewest. Most TCR sequences were observed very rarely across donors, whereas some public TCRs were present in many individuals. The sequencing pipeline was judged likely to have produced a cluster of highly shared sequence variants as a technical artifact. Because counts were too low, seventeen rarely observed V segments, including chromosome 9 orphons, were excluded from the earlier analysis of about 500 of the donors. Linkage disequilibrium might explain the correlated functional status among segregating V segments, but an unknown experimental factor could not be ruled out. Specific HLA alleles were associated with 15,000 to 20,000 TCR beta sequences at a false discovery rate of 0.05 in a later analysis. In this cohort, only TCR beta chains were sequenced, and detectable features were limited by the absence of alpha or paired-chain data. In a later genetic analysis, fewer N-insertions in productive TCRs were reported among donors in an Asian-associated ancestry cluster than the roughly 700-donor mean. The 87-base-pair reads could not distinguish some IMGT-functional V segments, including TRBV6-2 and TRBV6-3, so those segments were excluded. An association between a missense DCLRE1C variant and V-gene and J-gene trimming of TCR beta chains was found in a later genetic analysis and replicated in an independent cohort. Because some donors lacked HLA typing at each locus, the association tests relied only on the typed subset. Assigning TCR associations to individual alleles was difficult when HLA alleles, especially DR and DQ, strongly co-occurred. In a later analysis, several top co-occurrence clusters were reported to appear linked to parvovirus B19, influenza, CMV and Epstein-Barr virus. According to the authors, the approach could potentially be generalized to other disease states and immunological phenotypes. In vitro tests confirmed that a few of the cytomegalovirus-associated TCR beta chains recognize cytomegalovirus antigens. A total of 164 TCR beta chains were listed by the study as associated with cytomegalovirus. CMV serostatus was the only immune exposure information available for the cohort. An earlier analysis of around 500 of the donors showed that most TCR beta V segments appeared in productive rearrangements either about 87% or about 30% of the time, which broadly matched IMGT annotations.

CDR1 and CDR2 were assigned from the germline V gene as SGDLS and YYNGEE. The CDR3 sequence holds 15 residues, the cysteine and phenylalanine included. Only the CDR3 region is kept as DNA, spanning 45 bases read in frame from base 1. Trimming takes 2 bases from V and 6 bases from J, and the germline ends sit 15 bases apart. The cohort was made up of approximately 670 healthy bone marrow donors. At the time of sampling, all cohort members were nominally healthy, though unrecorded immune exposures were likely present. The donor tested CMV seropositive, placing the donor among the 250 to 300 seropositive members of the cohort. Each donor provided a peripheral blood sample, and peripheral blood mononuclear cells were used for TCR beta sequencing. The Qiagen DNeasy Blood Extraction Kit was used to extract genomic DNA from the blood cell samples. Libraries were built with the immunoSEQ multiplex PCR assay. A mixture of 60 forward primers for TCR Vbeta segments and 13 reverse primers for TCR Jbeta segments was used in the multiplex PCR. The CDR3 region of rearranged TCR beta genes was amplified from genomic DNA with a multiplex PCR assay. The amplified TCR beta libraries were sequenced on the Illumina HiSeq System as 87-base-pair reads. The paper's data handling went like this. A later analysis tallied tens of millions of unique TCR beta chains across the 666 repertoires, and around 10 million of those chains were shared by two or more donors. Raw reads were error-corrected and collapsed into unique sequences with a nearest-neighbor algorithm that merged closely related sequences to remove PCR and sequencing errors. V, D and J gene segments were assigned by aligning CDR3 sequences to IMGT reference sequences. Each retained sequence needed at least a six-nucleotide match to both a V gene segment and a J gene segment. A rearrangement was called productive if the CDR3 had no stop codons and remained in frame with V and J, and every other rearrangement was called non-productive. CDR3 was defined by IMGT convention, running from the second conserved V-encoded cysteine to the conserved J-encoded phenylalanine. In an earlier analysis of 550 to 650 of the donors, sequences lacking an unambiguous match to a single V gene segment were excluded. In an earlier analysis of approximately 550 of the donors, V segments were called functional above 56.7% productive rearrangements and were called segregating when the between-donor standard deviation exceeded 5%. A statistical classification framework was built to diagnose cytomegalovirus status from the catalog of TCR beta chain sequences. In a later analysis, TCR nucleotide sequences were compared against IMGT/GENE-DB human TR gene sequences so that V and J genes could be assigned. The TCRdist pipeline was used in a later analysis to assign CDR3 sequences and most-parsimonious VDJ recombination scenarios. In a later analysis, every TCR beta chain was defined by the combination of its CDR3 amino acid sequence and its V-gene family, and reads without a unique V-gene family were dropped. To address suspected cross-contamination and a sequencing artifact, a later analysis removed 592 highly shared, low-generation-probability nucleotide sequences. A later analysis calculated a clonal expansion index for each public chain from normalized within-repertoire ranks of inferred template counts. Generation probabilities in a later analysis came from a VDJ recombination model fitted to out-of-frame rearrangements, and those results were checked against IGoR. Hypergeometric tests were used in a later analysis to score TCR-TCR, TCR-HLA and TCR-CMV co-occurrence, with a repertoire-size bias correction applied to the TCR pairs. In a later analysis, false discovery rates were estimated by permuting HLA or CMV assignments 20 times. A later analysis grouped co-occurring TCRs with DBSCAN, adding TCRdist sequence similarity when clustering within HLA-allele-positive subsets. Repertoires with fewer than 30,000 or more than 120,000 public chains were left out of co-occurrence clustering, as were about 5 repertoires with anomalous nucleotide sharing. In TCRdb, the immuneACCESS table is reduced to in-frame sequences with V and J assigned. These tables do not hold every clone; where another copy was compared, an unresolved V gene accounts for under half, and the others remain unexplained. V, J and clone size reflect that table, while D and trimming were determined from the DNA. The sample table shows approximately 73,000 clones, and 63% are seen once. Of the sample, 5.7% falls within the top ten clones.

With respect to this clone: No antigen is known for it. Per-base qualities were not stored, and no clone one base away is much larger.

The chain joins TRBV9 to TRBJ2-1; D gene: possibly TRBD2, on 5 matching bases. This TCR was recovered from a man aged 30 to 39 in good health and CMV-seropositive. The material sequenced was PBMCs. CDR3 region: CASSVDLSGRNEQFF. The sequenced DNA is TGTGCCAGCAGCGTGGATTTAAGCGGTCGCAATGAGCAGTTCTTC.